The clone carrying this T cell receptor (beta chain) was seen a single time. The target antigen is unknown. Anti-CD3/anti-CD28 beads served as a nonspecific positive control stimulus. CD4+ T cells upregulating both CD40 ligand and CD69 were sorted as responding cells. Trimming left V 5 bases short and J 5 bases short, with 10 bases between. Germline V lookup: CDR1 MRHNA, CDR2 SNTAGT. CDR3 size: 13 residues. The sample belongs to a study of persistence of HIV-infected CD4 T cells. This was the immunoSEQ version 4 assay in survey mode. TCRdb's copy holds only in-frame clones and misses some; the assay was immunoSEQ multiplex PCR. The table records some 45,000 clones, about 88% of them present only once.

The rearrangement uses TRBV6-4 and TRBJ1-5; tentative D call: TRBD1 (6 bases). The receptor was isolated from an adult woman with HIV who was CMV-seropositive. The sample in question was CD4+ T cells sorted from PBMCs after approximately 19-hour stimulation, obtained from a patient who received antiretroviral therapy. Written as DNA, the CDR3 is TGTGCCAGCAGTATATACAGGGATCAGCCCCAGCATTTT. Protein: CASSIYRDQPQHF.